One and the same sample provided the 7 T cell receptor beta chains below, sequenced in a study of shared clonotypes between healthy human individuals. Method: immunoSEQ multiplex PCR; TCRdb's copy keeps in-frame clones and lacks some. The sample includes roughly 640,000 clones, around 67% seen only once; the top ten take around 1.6%. The sample was memory CD4+ T cells sorted from blood. Subset defined: CD45RA-negative fraction. The receptors stem from a woman aged 25 to 39 in good health.

This clone was recorded only once. The junction and the germline gene differ at one end; a read error may be behind it. The chain uses TRBV2 and TRBJ2-5, with 10 bases aligning to TRBD1. The CDR3 contains 15 residues. The V gene's germline CDR1 is SNHLY and CDR2 FYNNEI. The CDR3 sequence: CASSAGTGALEPQYF. CDR3 DNA: TGTGCCAGCAGTGCCGGGACAGGGGCCCTAGAGCCCCAGTACTTC. Complete variable domain (other parts from reference TRBV2 and TRBJ2-5): EPEVTQTPSHQVTQMGQEVILRCVPISNHLYFYWYRQILGQKVEFLVSFYNNEISEKSEIFDDQFSVERPDGSNFTLKIRSTKLEDSAMYFCASSAGTGALEPQYFGPGTRLLVL.

The chain employs TRBV5-6 and TRBJ1-2, with D hard to call. V was trimmed by 4 bases and J by 3 bases, leaving 7 bases between them. CDR1 and CDR2 (germline): SGHDT, YYEEEE. The CDR3 runs to 12 residues. The chain's CDR3 is CASSLWDYGYTF. CDR3 DNA: TGTGCCAGCAGCCTCTGGGACTATGGCTACACCTTC.

J is TRBJ1-2 and V is TRBV4-1, with D perhaps TRBD1 (5 bases). Germline assignment: CDR1 MGHRA and CDR2 YSYEKL. This CDR3 spans 18 amino acids. V was pared by 2 bases and J by 0 bases, with 19 bases between. CDR3 residues: CASSQLFTGGPTNYGYTF. The CDR3 DNA sequence: TGCGCCAGCAGCCAATTATTTACAGGTGGACCGACTAACTATGGCTACACCTTC.

The table lists this clone with a count of one. The rearrangement joins TRBV5-1 to TRBJ1-2; TRBD1 matches 7 bases. The germline gives CDR1 SGHRS, CDR2 YFSETQ. V gave up 3 bases and J gave up 6 bases; unmatched junction bases: 5. This CDR3 region has 13 residues. This chain's CDR3 is CASSSTGSNGYTF. For the CDR3, the DNA is TGCGCCAGCAGCTCGACAGGGAGTAATGGCTACACCTTC.

The chain carries TRBV11-2 and TRBJ2-3; 8 bases map to TRBD1. V gave up 6 bases and J gave up 4 bases; unmatched junction bases: 12. Germline V gene sequence: CDR1 SGHAT, CDR2 FQNNGV. The CDR3 extends over 16 amino acids. The CDR3, as DNA: TGTGCCAGCAGTCTTACAGGGGGTCGTCTTGCAGATACGCAGTATTTT. Translating gives CASSLTGGRLADTQYF.

V is TRBV27 and J is TRBJ2-5; 7 bases are shared with TRBD2. CDR1 and CDR2 from the germline V gene are MNHEY and SMNVEV (reference sequence). This CDR3 comprises 16 residues. With 0 bases clipped from V and 0 bases from J, the junction kept 4 bases outside the gene matches. CDR3 DNA sequence: TGTGCCAGCAGTTTATCTGGGGGAGGGTACCAAGAGACCCAGTACTTC. As protein: CASSLSGGGYQETQYF.

This rearrangement joins TRBV4-1 to TRBJ2-3; the match to TRBD1 covers 9 bases. This CDR3 is 16 amino acids long. Germline V gives CDR1 MGHRA, CDR2 YSYEKL. With V trimmed by 3 bases and J by 4 bases, 8 bases remained unmatched. The CDR3, as DNA: TGCGCCAGCAGCCATTCGACAGGGGGACGCTCAGATACGCAGTATTTT. The encoded protein is CASSHSTGGRSDTQYF.